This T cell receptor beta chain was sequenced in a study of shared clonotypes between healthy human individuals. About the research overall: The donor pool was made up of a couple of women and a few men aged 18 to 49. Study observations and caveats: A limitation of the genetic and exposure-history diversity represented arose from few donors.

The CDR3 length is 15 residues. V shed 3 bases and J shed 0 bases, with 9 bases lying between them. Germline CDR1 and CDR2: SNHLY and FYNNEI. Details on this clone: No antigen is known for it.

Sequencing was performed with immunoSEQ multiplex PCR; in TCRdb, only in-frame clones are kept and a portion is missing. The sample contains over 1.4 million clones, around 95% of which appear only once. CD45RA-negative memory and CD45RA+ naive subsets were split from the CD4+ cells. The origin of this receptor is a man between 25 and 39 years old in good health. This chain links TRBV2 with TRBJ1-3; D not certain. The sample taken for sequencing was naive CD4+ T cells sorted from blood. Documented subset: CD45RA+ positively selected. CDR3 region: CASSERPPSGNTIYF. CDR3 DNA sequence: TGTGCCAGCAGTGAGAGGCCACCCTCTGGAAACACCATATATTTT.